The subject of this entry is one T cell receptor (beta chain). The target antigen is unknown. A far larger clone is one base from this, pointing to a likely read error. Using two-round multiplex PCR, the authors amplified TCR beta CDR3 from genomic DNA. Round one of PCR was performed, and it used primers specific to each TRBV and TRBJ gene. In TCRdb, the multiplex PCR reads were re-called with MiXCR into one record per CDR3 protein. Of under 20,000 distinct CDR3 sequences listed, about 40% are singletons. The data stem from a study of prognosis after radiotherapy for stage I lung cancer. Turning to the study itself: Adenocarcinoma was the tumor type in under 15 patients, squamous cell carcinoma in about 7. Study findings and constraints: Reportedly, TRBV and TRBJ gene usage varied with metastasis presence.

Approximately 6 milliliters of peripheral blood were drawn at each of two time points. From germline, CDR1 is MNHEY and CDR2 SVGAGI. Trimming removed 2 bases at V and 7 bases at J, with 18 bases between. The CDR3 contains 15 residues. The sequence came from a donor of 50 years or more with non-small cell lung cancer. This specimen consisted of PBMCs, obtained before or after stereotactic body radiation therapy (not recorded which). The chain carries TRBV6-5 and TRBJ2-7; no definite D call. CDR3 nucleotide sequence: TGTGCCAGCAGTTACAACCAAAACCCCTACAATGAGCAGTACTTC. Protein: CASSYNQNPYNEQYF.